These 28 T cell receptor beta chains were sequenced from one sample in a study of glioma-infiltrating T cells after dendritic cell vaccination. Libraries were prepared by immunoSEQ multiplex PCR; TCRdb keeps only in-frame clonotypes and omits some of them. The repertoire holds almost 65,000 clones, with 82% as singletons. The sample in question was blood, obtained before dendritic cell vaccination. Receptor source: a human donor with glioblastoma.

The CDR3 DNA sequence: TGTGCCAGCTCACGGACTAGCGGGGGGGCATACAATGAGCAGTTCTTC. Its protein product is CASSRTSGGAYNEQFF. The genes are TRBV18 and TRBJ2-1, with 15 positions matching TRBD2. Looked up from germline, CDR1 is KGHSH and CDR2 is LQKENI. V lost 4 bases, J lost 4 bases, and 2 bases stayed unmatched. This CDR3 region has 16 residues.

The chain links TRBV6-6 to TRBJ2-5; 7 bases align to TRBD1. Trimming removed 5 bases from V and 4 bases from J; junction bases left unmatched: 10. The germline V gene has CDR1 MNHNY and CDR2 SVGAGI (reference sequence). The CDR3 length is 15 residues. In DNA, the CDR3 is TGTGCCAGCAGTCCCTATGGACAGGCACGAGAGACCCAGTACTTC. Translating gives CASSPYGQARETQYF.

The gene calls are TRBV6-5 and TRBJ1-5; D remains unclear. The CDR3 is 14 amino acids. The germline V gene has CDR1 MNHEY and CDR2 SVGAGI. Between the trimmed V and J ends, which lost 2 bases and 0 bases, there was a span of 5 bases. In nucleotides, the CDR3 is TGTGCCAGCAGTTACGCCAGTAGCAATCAGCCCCAGCATTTT. This translates into CASSYASSNQPQHF.

This chain connects TRBV19 to TRBJ1-6; 8 bases fit TRBD1. The trim removed 3 bases at V and 8 bases at J, leaving 3 bases unmatched. CDR1 and CDR2 from the germline V gene are LNHDA and SQIVND (reference sequence). This CDR3 is built from 14 residues. CDR3 DNA: TGTGCCAGTAGTATCAGGGGGCGCGATTCACCCCTCCACTTT. Protein sequence: CASSIRGRDSPLHF.

This clone was observed once. The chain combines TRBV5-1 with TRBJ2-1; unclear D gene. V was clipped by 1 base and J by 6 bases, with 23 bases between them. Germline V gene lookup returns CDR1 SGHRS and CDR2 YFSETQ. This CDR3 has 18 amino acids. The CDR3 region has the DNA TGCGCCAGCAGCTTGTCTTTTGGTTCCCAGTCTCGAGGCAATGAGCAGTTCTTC. It yields the protein CASSLSFGSQSRGNEQFF.

This clone has more than one count but fewer than ten. The chain recombines TRBV7-8 with TRBJ1-5; TRBD1 might be the D (6 bases). The germline gives CDR1 SGHVS, CDR2 FQNEAQ. Trimming left V 4 bases short and J 6 bases short, with 13 bases between. The CDR3 length is 14 residues. The CDR3 spells CASSSTGRGQPQHF. The CDR3 DNA follows: TGTGCCAGCAGCTCGACAGGCCGAGGTCAGCCCCAGCATTTT.

The chain employs TRBV10-2 and TRBJ2-1; the match to TRBD2 covers 11 bases. The CDR3 spans 15 residues. Germline-derived CDR1 and CDR2 are WSHSY and SAAADI. Unmatched junction bases numbered 3, after V lost 2 bases and J lost 6 bases. CDR3 region: CASSELSGGANEQFF. CDR3 nucleotide sequence: TGCGCCAGCAGTGAGCTTAGCGGGGGGGCCAATGAGCAGTTCTTC.

The chain links TRBV18 to TRBJ2-5; D ambiguous. The V gene's germline CDR1 is KGHSH and CDR2 LQKENI. The CDR3 covers 15 residues. V was clipped by 5 bases and J by 0 bases, with 13 bases between them. CDR3 DNA: TGTGCCAGCTCAGGAGACGGGTGGTACCAAGAGACCCAGTACTTC. Encoded protein: CASSGDGWYQETQYF. The entire variable domain, with the rest obtained from reference TRBV18 and TRBJ2-5, is as follows: NAGVMQNPRHLVRRRGQEARLRCSPMKGHSHVYWYRQLPEEGLKFMVYLQKENIIDESGMPKERFSAEFPKEGPSILRIQQVVRGDSAAYFCASSGDGWYQETQYFGPGTRLLVL.

The chain joins TRBV19 to TRBJ1-1; 10 bases map to TRBD1. The germline V gene has CDR1 LNHDA and CDR2 SQIVND (reference sequence). The CDR3 contains 16 residues. V was clipped by 8 bases and J by 4 bases; unmatched bases: 13. CDR3 sequence (DNA): TGTGCCAGTCTAGGGGGACAGGGGAGGGGGAGCACTGAAGCTTTCTTT. Its translation is CASLGGQGRGSTEAFF. The complete variable domain, with remaining parts taken from reference TRBV19 and TRBJ1-1, reads DGGITQSPKYLFRKEGQNVTLSCEQNLNHDAMYWYRQDPGQGLRLIYYSQIVNDFQKGDIAEGYSVSREKKESFPLTVTSAQKNPTAFYLCASLGGQGRGSTEAFFGQGTRLTVV.

V gene TRBV5-4 combines with J gene TRBJ2-3; 14 nucleotides line up with TRBD2. CDR1 and CDR2 from the germline V gene are SGHNT and YYREEE (reference sequence). Trimming took 4 bases from V and 1 from J; bases not matched to a gene: 5. This CDR3 is 17 amino acids long. The CDR3 DNA is TGTGCCAGCAGCCCGCCGGGACTAGCGGGGGGCACAGATACGCAGTATTTT. It specifies CASSPPGLAGGTDTQYF.

The chain combines TRBV11-2 with TRBJ2-1; possibly TRBD1 for D (6 bases). Germline CDR1 is SGHAT and CDR2 is FQNNGV. V lost 5 bases, J lost 3 bases, and 17 bases lay in between. The CDR3 loop spans 16 amino acids. In DNA form, the CDR3 reads TGTGCCAGCAGCCGTGACAGGAACGCGTACTACAATGAGCAGTTCTTC. This codes for CASSRDRNAYYNEQFF.

The rearrangement links TRBV28 to TRBJ1-4; 7 bases agree with TRBD1. In germline, CDR1 is MDHEN, CDR2 SYDVKM. The ends lost 8 bases at V and 8 bases at J; junction bases unmatched: 8. The CDR3 covers 13 residues. Written as DNA, the CDR3 is TGTGCCAGCTCACCAGGGGGTTGGGAAAAACTGTTTTTT. Its protein product is CASSPGGWEKLFF.

The J gene is TRBJ2-2, the V gene TRBV6-5, with 7 bases that match TRBD1. V gave up 5 bases and J gave up 6 bases; unmatched junction bases: 6. This CDR3 is built from 14 residues. Germline CDR1 and CDR2: MNHEY and SVGAGI. The CDR3 nucleotides are TGTGCCAGCAGTGGCTACAGGGGTCCCGGGGAGCTGTTTTTT. It encodes CASSGYRGPGELFF.

The rearrangement links TRBV5-4 to TRBJ2-1; 7 nucleotides agree with TRBD1. This CDR3 region has 14 residues. Germline CDR1 and CDR2: SGHNT and YYREEE (reference sequence). The V and J ends lost 4 bases and 4 bases, in that order; junction bases with no gene match: 5. The CDR3 is CASSPGTVYNEQFF. The CDR3 DNA follows: TGTGCCAGCAGCCCTGGGACAGTATACAATGAGCAGTTCTTC. Complete variable domain (other parts from reference TRBV5-4 and TRBJ2-1): ETGVTQSPTHLIKTRGQQVTLRCSSQSGHNTVSWYQQALGQGPQFIFQYYREEENGRGNFPPRFSGLQFPNYSSELNVNALELDDSALYLCASSPGTVYNEQFFGPGTRLTVL.

The rearrangement joins TRBV4-2 to TRBJ2-2; no definite D call. From germline, CDR1 is LGHNA and CDR2 YNFKEQ. Deletions cut 1 base from V and 3 bases from J, with 9 bases between. The CDR3 runs to 15 residues. The CDR3 nucleotides read TGTGCCAGCAGCCAAGCTGGGCCGGACACCGGGGAGCTGTTTTTT. Its translation: CASSQAGPDTGELFF.

The chain carries TRBV6-5 and TRBJ2-7; D gene unclear. Per germline, CDR1 MNHEY and CDR2 SVGAGI. The germline V and J ends were trimmed by 6 bases and 1 base, with 7 bases remaining between them. The CDR3 spans 12 residues. The CDR3 here is CASRTGSYEQYF. The CDR3 DNA reads TGTGCCAGCAGGACCGGGTCCTACGAGCAGTACTTC.

The rearrangement uses TRBV5-5 and TRBJ1-2; 10 bases are a match to TRBD1. CDR3 length: 15 amino acids. Germline assignment: CDR1 SGHKS and CDR2 YYEKEE (reference sequence). V shed 3 bases and J 0 bases; nucleotides not matched to a gene: 2. CDR3: CASSWTGGSNYGYTF. The CDR3 DNA reads TGTGCCAGCAGCTGGACAGGGGGATCTAACTATGGCTACACCTTC.

This clone was counted once. The chain joins TRBV15 to TRBJ2-3; 10 nucleotides agree with TRBD2. The CDR3 consists of 17 residues. V dropped 0 bases and J dropped 2; count of bases not matched to a gene: 5. The germline V gene has CDR1 LNHNV and CDR2 YYDKDF (reference sequence). Here the CDR3 reads CATSRDQSGGATDTQYF. DNA for the CDR3: TGTGCCACCAGCAGAGACCAGAGCGGGGGGGCCACAGATACGCAGTATTTT.

This clone has more than one count but fewer than ten. V is TRBV5-1 and J is TRBJ2-7; 8 positions agree with TRBD2. The CDR3 is 16 amino acids. V was pared by 0 bases and J by 4 bases, with 9 bases of the junction left unmatched. Germline CDR1 reads SGHRS; CDR2 reads YFSETQ. The CDR3 sequence is CASSLVVGGAGYEQYF. The CDR3 DNA reads TGCGCCAGCAGCTTGGTCGTCGGGGGGGCCGGGTACGAGCAGTACTTC.

The CDR3 DNA reads as TGTGCCAGTAGTCCCGACAGGAACACCGGGGAGCTGTTTTTT. Its translation: CASSPDRNTGELFF. The J gene is TRBJ2-2, the V gene TRBV19; D is possibly TRBD1 (5 bases). The germline gives CDR1 LNHDA, CDR2 SQIVND (reference sequence). The CDR3 is 14 amino acids. Trimming removed 5 bases at V and 1 base at J, with 8 bases between.

This chain joins TRBV28 and TRBJ1-4; D call uncertain. This CDR3 has 19 amino acids. V was shortened by 5 bases and J by 0 bases, with 22 bases between the two germline ends. The germline V gene has CDR1 MDHEN and CDR2 SYDVKM. The CDR3 sequence: CASSPTVGKTFATNEKLFF. As DNA, the CDR3 is TGTGCCAGCAGTCCCACGGTTGGTAAGACATTTGCAACTAATGAAAAACTGTTTTTT. Drawing the rest from reference TRBV28 and TRBJ1-4, the complete variable domain is DVKVTQSSRYLVKRTGEKVFLECVQDMDHENMFWYRQDPGLGLRLIYFSYDVKMKEKGDIPEGYSVSREKKERFSLILESASTNQTSMYLCASSPTVGKTFATNEKLFFGSGTQLSVL.

The chain links TRBV15 to TRBJ2-5, with 10 nucleotides matching TRBD1. Per the germline V gene, CDR1 is LNHNV and CDR2 is YYDKDF (reference sequence). The trim removed 5 bases at V and 1 base at J, leaving 7 bases unmatched. CDR3 length: 16 amino acids. The CDR3 loop reads CATSDRDRGIQETQYF. As DNA, the CDR3 is TGTGCCACCAGCGACCGGGACAGGGGTATCCAAGAGACCCAGTACTTC.

A word on this clone: Other DNA variants within this sample encode the same CDR3. The rearrangement joins TRBV6-5 to TRBJ1-5; 8 nucleotides line up with TRBD1. This CDR3 comprises 14 residues. The V gene end was trimmed by 6 bases and the J gene end by 4 bases; junction bases not matched to a gene: 5. Germline V gene sequence: CDR1 MNHEY, CDR2 SVGAGI. The chain's CDR3 is CASRRTGRNQPQHF. The CDR3 DNA follows: TGTGCCAGCAGGAGGACAGGGCGAAATCAGCCCCAGCATTTT.

The CDR3 loop reads CASSPPASYEQYF. The CDR3 DNA reads as TGTGCCAGCTCACCACCAGCGTCCTACGAGCAGTACTTC. This sequence joins TRBV18 and TRBJ2-7; D is ambiguous. The CDR3 consists of 13 residues. V dropped 0 bases and J dropped 1 base, with 4 bases sitting between them. Germline lookup yields CDR1 KGHSH and CDR2 LQKENI.

The chain couples TRBV6-1 to TRBJ1-4; 10 bases align to TRBD1. The CDR3 has 16 amino acids. J lost 5 bases, V lost 4 bases, and 7 bases had no gene match. Germline CDR1 is MNHNS and CDR2 is SASEGT. CDR3 bases: TGTGCCAGCAGTGCAACGACAGGGGGCGGGAATGAAAAACTGTTTTTT. This encodes CASSATTGGGNEKLFF.

The J gene is TRBJ1-5, the V gene TRBV10-3; 9 bases are a match to TRBD1. J gave up 1 base and V 6 bases, and 7 bases lay outside the gene matches. This CDR3 is 16 amino acids long. The germline V gene encodes CDR1 ENHRY and CDR2 SYGVKD. This CDR3 is CAIRSDGTGSNQPQHF. CDR3 DNA: TGTGCCATCAGGTCGGACGGGACAGGGAGCAATCAGCCCCAGCATTTT.

The chain joins TRBV2 to TRBJ2-7, with TRBD1 matching over 9 bases. The ends lost 7 bases at V and 2 bases at J; junction bases unmatched: 9. Per the germline V gene, CDR1 is SNHLY and CDR2 is FYNNEI. The CDR3 loop spans 15 amino acids. CDR3 DNA sequence: TGTGCCAGCAAGCCAACCGGGACAGGGACCTACGAGCAGTACTTC. Residues: CASKPTGTGTYEQYF. Full variable domain (rest looked up from reference TRBV2 and TRBJ2-7): EPEVTQTPSHQVTQMGQEVILRCVPISNHLYFYWYRQILGQKVEFLVSFYNNEISEKSEIFDDQFSVERPDGSNFTLKIRSTKLEDSAMYFCASKPTGTGTYEQYFGPGTRLTVT.

The chain links TRBV10-1 to TRBJ1-1; 8 positions match TRBD1. Germline values: CDR1 WNHNN, CDR2 SYGVQD (reference sequence). The CDR3 extends over 16 amino acids. J was trimmed by 1 base and V by 4 bases; bases with no gene match: 8. The CDR3 DNA reads TGCGCCAGCAGTGGAACCTCGACAGGGGCGAACACTGAAGCTTTCTTT. Its translation is CASSGTSTGANTEAFF.